The 32 T cell receptor beta chains reported below all come from one sample, sequenced in a study of CD8 T cells in Susac syndrome. Random hexamers primed reverse transcription of roughly 0.5 to 1 ug RNA. TCRdb reprocessed the immunoSEQ multiplex PCR reads with MiXCR, giving one entry per CDR3 protein. The repertoire holds about 430,000 distinct CDR3 sequences, around 83% seen once, with about 0.1% in the top ten. The sample comprised CD8+ T cells from PBMCs. The receptors come from a human donor with multiple sclerosis.

The chain links TRBV2 to TRBJ2-7, with 10 bases lining up with TRBD1. CDR3 size: 15 residues. CDR1 is SNHLY and CDR2 is FYNNEI in the germline V gene. J lost 4 bases, V lost 7 bases, and 10 bases had no gene match. CDR3 DNA sequence: TGTGCCAGCACCCCCATACGACAGGGGGCTTACGAGCAGTACTTC. Translating gives CASTPIRQGAYEQYF.

CDR3 sequence: CASSTDLLGDTQYF. In DNA, the CDR3 is TGTGCCAGCAGTACGGACCTTCTTGGGGATACGCAGTATTTT. V gene TRBV12-3 or TRBV12-4 combines with J gene TRBJ2-3; no clear D. The CDR3 spans 14 residues. V lost 5 bases to trimming and J lost 6 bases, with 15 bases between them.

This chain connects TRBV20-1 to TRBJ2-1; D may match TRBD1 or TRBD2 (5 bases each). Germline lookup yields CDR1 DFQATT and CDR2 SNEGSKA (reference sequence). This CDR3 contains 17 residues. The germline V and J ends were trimmed by 0 bases and 8 bases, with 23 bases remaining between them. The CDR3 region is CSARDSLGRRPADEQFF. The CDR3 nucleotides are TGCAGTGCTAGAGATTCCCTGGGGCGGAGGCCCGCGGATGAGCAGTTCTTC.

This clonotype appeared a few times. The chain has TRBV7-8 and TRBJ2-3, with 9 nucleotides matching TRBD2. Germline CDR1 reads SGHVS; CDR2 reads FQNEAQ. The CDR3 loop spans 17 amino acids. Losses at the gene ends were 0 bases for V and 1 base for J; bases not matched to a gene: 5. As DNA, the CDR3 is TGTGCCAGCAGCTTAGCGCGGGGCGGGGGGGGCACAGATACGCAGTATTTT. This sequence encodes CASSLARGGGGTDTQYF. Supplemented by reference TRBV7-8 and TRBJ2-3, the full variable domain reads GAGVSQSPRYKVAKRGQDVALRCDPISGHVSLFWYQQALGQGPEFLTYFQNEAQLDKSGLPSDRFFAERPEGSVSTLKIQRTQQEDSAVYLCASSLARGGGGTDTQYFGPGTRLTVL.

This clonotype was counted a few times. Its ends do not fully match the called genes, so a read error is possible. This rearrangement joins TRBV7-6 to TRBJ1-3; possible D gene TRBD1, 5 bases. Germline CDR1 is SGHVS and CDR2 is FNYEAQ. The CDR3 has 16 amino acids. The DNA of the CDR3 is TGTGCCAGCAGCTTAGGCCAGGGCCTCGAAGGAAGCACCATATATTTT. This codes for CASSLGQGLEGSTIYF.

The rearrangement links TRBV5-4 to TRBJ1-1; 7 bases match TRBD1. V was pared by 6 bases and J by 4 bases, with 6 bases of the junction left unmatched. Germline loops: CDR1 SGHNT, CDR2 YYREEE (reference sequence). This CDR3 spans 13 amino acids. CDR3 nucleotides: TGTGCCAGCATACCAGGGGGGCTCACTGAAGCTTTCTTT. Translation gives CASIPGGLTEAFF. Together with reference TRBV5-4 and TRBJ1-1, the CDR3 gives the full variable domain: ETGVTQSPTHLIKTRGQQVTLRCSSQSGHNTVSWYQQALGQGPQFIFQYYREEENGRGNFPPRFSGLQFPNYSSELNVNALELDDSALYLCASIPGGLTEAFFGQGTRLTVV.

The V call is TRBV9, the J call TRBJ1-1; TRBD1 aligns across 7 bases. The ends lost 6 bases at V and 1 base at J; junction bases unmatched: 9. The CDR3 spans 15 residues. Germline assignment: CDR1 SGDLS and CDR2 YYNGEE. CDR3 bases: TGTGCCAGCACCCTAGGGGGCAGTTCGAACACTGAAGCTTTCTTT. It translates to CASTLGGSSNTEAFF.

The rearrangement joins TRBV13 to TRBJ2-1; the match to TRBD2 covers 13 bases. Germline V gene data show CDR1 as PRHDT and CDR2 as FYEKMQ (reference sequence). CDR3 length: 17 residues. The J segment lost 8 bases and the V segment lost 0 bases, leaving 7 bases of the junction unmatched. The CDR3 nucleotides read TGTGCCAGCAGCTTAGGCCTCGGACTAGCGGGAGACGATGAGCAGTTCTTC. Amino acid sequence: CASSLGLGLAGDDEQFF.

The chain carries TRBV5-1 and TRBJ1-4; D call uncertain. CDR1 SGHRS and CDR2 YFSETQ come from the germline V gene. V dropped 0 bases and J dropped 5 bases, with 5 bases sitting between them. The CDR3 is 13 residues long. CDR3 bases: TGCGCCAGCAGCTTGGAACTCAATGAAAAACTGTTTTTT. Its translation is CASSLELNEKLFF.

V usage is TRBV6-4 and J usage is TRBJ1-2; D is unresolved. The germline CDR1 and CDR2 sequences are MRHNA and SNTAGT. CDR3 length: 12 residues. The V end lost 1 base, the J end lost 7 bases, and 7 bases lay between the germline ends. The CDR3 coding sequence is TGTGCCAGCAGTGACTGGGTGTCTGGCTACACCTTC. As protein: CASSDWVSGYTF.

This CDR3 is CASSISSTSYNEQFF. CDR3 sequence (DNA): TGTGCCAGTAGTATTAGTTCCACTTCCTACAATGAGCAGTTCTTC. The chain employs TRBV19 and TRBJ2-1; D is ambiguous. Germline CDR1 is LNHDA and CDR2 is SQIVND (reference sequence). V was trimmed by 3 bases and J by 1 base, leaving 10 bases between them. The CDR3 is made up of 15 amino acids.

The genes are TRBV7-2 and TRBJ1-2, with 7 bases that match TRBD1. The CDR3 spans 16 residues. Looked up from germline, CDR1 is SGHTA and CDR2 is FQGNSA. V was pared by 1 base and J by 5 bases, with 10 bases of the junction left unmatched. CDR3 amino acids: CASSLGVGRGDYGYTF. The CDR3 DNA is TGTGCCAGCAGCTTAGGGGTGGGCAGGGGGGATTATGGCTACACCTTC.

The chain joins TRBV6-1 to TRBJ2-1; 7 bases map to TRBD1. This CDR3 is 16 amino acids long. With 0 bases clipped from V and 6 bases from J, the junction kept 8 bases outside the gene matches. Germline lookup yields CDR1 MNHNS and CDR2 SASEGT. In nucleotides, the CDR3 is TGTGCCAGCAGTGAAGCGTTTGAGGGGGCGTCCAATGAGCAGTTCTTC. Its translation: CASSEAFEGASNEQFF.

This chain uses TRBV9 with TRBJ2-7; 11 bases align to TRBD2. Looked up from germline, CDR1 is SGDLS and CDR2 is YYNGEE. With V trimmed by 4 bases and J by 2 bases, 8 bases remained unmatched. CDR3 length equals 16 residues. For the CDR3, the DNA is TGTGCCAGCAGCCCCCAGGCTAGCGGGAGGACCTACGAGCAGTACTTC. Amino acid sequence: CASSPQASGRTYEQYF.

This chain connects TRBV20-1 to TRBJ1-1, with 11 bases that match TRBD1. The CDR3 length is 16 residues. Germline CDR1 and CDR2: DFQATT and SNEGSKA (reference sequence). After removal of 1 base from V and 3 bases from J, the junction contained 7 bases not matched to a gene. CDR3 protein: CSARVKGTGGHTEAFF. The CDR3 DNA follows: TGCAGTGCTAGAGTTAAAGGGACAGGGGGACACACTGAAGCTTTCTTT.

The gene calls are TRBV29-1 and TRBJ2-3, with D perhaps being TRBD1 or TRBD2 (6 bases each). CDR3 size: 14 residues. Germline lookup yields CDR1 SQVTM and CDR2 ANQGSEA. Deletions cut 6 bases from V and 5 bases from J, with 18 bases between. CDR3 residues: CSVQGAAGIDTQYF. The CDR3 nucleotides read TGCAGCGTACAGGGAGCGGCGGGGATAGATACGCAGTATTTT.

On this clonotype itself: One end of the junction varies from germline; a read error may be responsible. This chain joins TRBV4-1 and TRBJ1-1, with a tentative D call TRBD1 (5 bases). The CDR3 spans 14 residues. The germline V gene has CDR1 MGHRA and CDR2 YSYEKL. In DNA form, the CDR3 reads TGTGCCAGCAGCCAAGCGGGGGGGAACACTGAAGCTTTCTTT. This sequence encodes CASSQAGGNTEAFF.

This chain's CDR3 is CASSLDLGLGSPLHF. For the CDR3, the DNA is TGCGCCAGCAGCTTGGATTTAGGGTTGGGTTCACCCCTCCACTTT. The J gene is TRBJ1-6, the V gene TRBV5-1, with D unresolved. Germline CDR1 reads SGHRS; CDR2 reads YFSETQ. This CDR3 is built from 15 residues. V dropped 0 bases and J dropped 9 bases, with 13 bases sitting between them.

This rearrangement joins TRBV5-1 to TRBJ1-2, with 10 bases fitting TRBD1. V gave up 0 bases and J gave up 3 bases; unmatched junction bases: 5. The CDR3 runs 16 residues. Germline CDR1 reads SGHRS; CDR2 reads YFSETQ. The CDR3 DNA reads as TGCGCCAGCAGCTTGGTTTGGGGGACAGGGGACTATGGCTACACCTTC. Translated, it gives CASSLVWGTGDYGYTF.

The chain has TRBV6-1 and TRBJ1-6; D is unclear. Between the trimmed V and J ends, which lost 5 bases and 9 bases, there was a span of 5 bases. The CDR3 is 11 amino acids. The germline V gene encodes CDR1 MNHNS and CDR2 SASEGT. Written as DNA, the CDR3 is TGTGCCAGCAGTAGTAGTTCACCCCTCCACTTT. Its protein product is CASSSSSPLHF.

This chain uses TRBV20-1 with TRBJ2-1; D not resolved. The CDR3 covers 12 residues. Trimming shortened V by 5 bases and J by 4 bases, and 9 bases separated the two germline ends. Germline V gives CDR1 DFQATT, CDR2 SNEGSKA (reference sequence). This CDR3 is CSAPWRYNEQFF. CDR3 coding DNA: TGCAGTGCTCCTTGGCGTTACAATGAGCAGTTCTTC.

The chain is built from TRBV14 and TRBJ2-2; D not certain. Trimming shortened V by 5 bases and J by 5 bases, and 12 bases separated the two germline ends. Germline values: CDR1 SGHDN, CDR2 FVKESK. The CDR3 is made up of 14 amino acids. CDR3 DNA: TGTGCCAGCAGCTTAATGGGGAATACCGGGGAGCTGTTTTTT. It yields the protein CASSLMGNTGELFF.

The chain carries TRBV19 and TRBJ1-1, with D perhaps matching TRBD1 (5 bases). Germline V CDR1 and CDR2: LNHDA, SQIVND (reference sequence). This CDR3 has 13 residues. The V gene lost 5 bases and the J gene lost 3 bases, with 10 bases spanning the gap. The CDR3 coding sequence is TGTGCCAGTAGTCCAGGGAGATACACTGAAGCTTTCTTT. It translates to CASSPGRYTEAFF.

This clonotype was detected only a few times. J is TRBJ1-5 and V is TRBV7-2; the D is unclear. Looked up from germline, CDR1 is SGHTA and CDR2 is FQGNSA. There are 14 residues in the CDR3. The V gene lost 1 base and the J gene lost 5 bases, with 9 bases spanning the gap. This CDR3 reads CASSLDAGYQPQHF. The CDR3 coding sequence is TGTGCCAGCAGCTTAGATGCGGGCTATCAGCCCCAGCATTTT.

The rearrangement joins TRBV27 to TRBJ2-7, with 7 bases aligning to TRBD1. The V gene's germline CDR1 is MNHEY and CDR2 SMNVEV (reference sequence). V was pared by 8 bases and J by 4 bases, with 8 bases of the junction left unmatched. The CDR3 consists of 13 residues. CDR3 DNA: TGTGCCAGCGGGGCCGGGACAGCGTACGAGCAGTACTTC. Protein: CASGAGTAYEQYF.

The chain joins TRBV27 to TRBJ2-7, with 9 positions matching TRBD1. Germline-derived CDR1 and CDR2 are MNHEY and SMNVEV (reference sequence). The length of the CDR3 is 17 residues. J was trimmed by 6 bases and V by 3 bases; bases with no gene match: 15. The CDR3, as DNA: TGTGCCAGCAGTTTGTCGGGACAGGGTTCAGTTCAAATCGAGCAGTACTTC. Translation gives CASSLSGQGSVQIEQYF.

This rearrangement joins TRBV4-1 to TRBJ2-2; the match to TRBD2 covers 9 bases. Germline CDR1 and CDR2: MGHRA and YSYEKL. The CDR3 contains 17 residues. The V and J ends lost 1 base and 4 bases, in that order; junction bases with no gene match: 7. The chain's CDR3 is CASSQGLAGSPTGELFF. In nucleotides, the CDR3 is TGCGCCAGCAGCCAAGGGCTAGCGGGGTCCCCCACCGGGGAGCTGTTTTTT.

This clonotype was counted a single time. This chain links TRBV4-1 with TRBJ1-5, with 9 bases lining up with TRBD1. From germline, CDR1 is MGHRA and CDR2 YSYEKL. With V trimmed by 4 bases and J by 5 bases, 3 bases remained unmatched. The CDR3 loop spans 14 amino acids. The CDR3 DNA follows: TGCGCCAGCAGCCTAGGACAGGGGCATCAGCCCCAGCATTTT. Translation gives CASSLGQGHQPQHF.

The chain carries TRBV14 and TRBJ2-7; tentative D call: TRBD2 (5 bases). The V end was cut by 6 bases, the J end by 2 bases, with 20 bases between. This CDR3 contains 16 residues. Germline V gives CDR1 SGHDN, CDR2 FVKESK. The CDR3 region has the DNA TGTGCCAGCAGGAAAACGAGCGGAATGATCCCCTACGAGCAGTACTTC. It yields the protein CASRKTSGMIPYEQYF.

J is TRBJ1-1 and V is TRBV30; maybe TRBD1 (5 bases). The germline V gene has CDR1 GTSNPN and CDR2 SVGIG (reference sequence). This CDR3 has 15 residues. Between the trimmed V and J ends, which lost 0 bases and 4 bases, there was a span of 15 bases. The CDR3 sequence: CAWSVGGALGTEAFF. DNA for the CDR3: TGTGCCTGGAGTGTGGGTGGGGCCCTCGGCACTGAAGCTTTCTTT.

This chain joins TRBV5-1 and TRBJ2-2; 8 positions match TRBD1. Germline CDR1 SGHRS, CDR2 YFSETQ. Trimming at V came to 4 bases and at J to 3 bases, leaving 8 bases not matched to a gene. The CDR3 runs to 16 residues. CDR3 sequence reads: CASSGDRGFDTGELFF. CDR3 bases: TGCGCCAGCAGCGGCGACAGGGGATTCGACACCGGGGAGCTGTTTTTT.

This rearrangement joins TRBV7-9 to TRBJ2-1; no firm D call. Trimming left V 5 bases short and J 3 bases short, with 17 bases between. Germline CDR1 and CDR2: SEHNR and FQNEAQ (reference sequence). This CDR3 spans 16 amino acids. In DNA form, the CDR3 reads TGTGCCAGCAGCCCGACACACACCGTTCTCTACAATGAGCAGTTCTTC. It is translated as CASSPTHTVLYNEQFF.